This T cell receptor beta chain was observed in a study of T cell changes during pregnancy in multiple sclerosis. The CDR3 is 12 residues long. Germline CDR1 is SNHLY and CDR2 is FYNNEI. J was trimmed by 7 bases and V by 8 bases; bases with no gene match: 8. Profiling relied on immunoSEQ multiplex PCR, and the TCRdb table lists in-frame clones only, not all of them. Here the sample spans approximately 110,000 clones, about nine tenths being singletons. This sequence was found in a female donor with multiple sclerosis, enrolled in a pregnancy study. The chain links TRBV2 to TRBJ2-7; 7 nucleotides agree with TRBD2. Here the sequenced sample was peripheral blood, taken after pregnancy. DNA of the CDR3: TGTGCCAGCTCCGGGGCGCGGGAGGAGCAGTACTTC. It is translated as CASSGAREEQYF.